Presented here are 8 T cell receptor beta chains from one specimen sequenced in a study of shared clonotypes between healthy human individuals. Assay: immunoSEQ multiplex PCR; the TCRdb copy retains only in-frame clones and omits some. The sample carries some 2 million clones, about 95% recorded once. Naive CD8 cells comprised CD45RO-negative, CCR7-positively selected cells, excluding terminally differentiated effector memory CD45RA+ cells. Sequencing was performed on naive CD8+ T cells sorted from blood. These receptors were taken from a man aged 18 to 30 in good health.

The V gene is TRBV27, the J gene TRBJ1-1; 9 nucleotides agree with TRBD1. The CDR3 is 15 amino acids. Trimming took 0 bases from V and 4 from J; bases not matched to a gene: 3. Germline V gene lookup returns CDR1 MNHEY and CDR2 SMNVEV (reference sequence). For the CDR3, the DNA is TGTGCCAGCAGTTTATCGCTGACAGGGGGCACTGAAGCTTTCTTT. It encodes CASSLSLTGGTEAFF.

The chain carries TRBV6-1 and TRBJ2-7; TRBD1 is a possible D gene (6 bases). Per the germline V gene, CDR1 is MNHNS and CDR2 is SASEGT. The V gene lost 6 bases and the J gene lost 3 bases, with 15 bases spanning the gap. The CDR3 loop spans 14 amino acids. The CDR3 reads CASRETGLSYEQYF. The CDR3 bases are TGTGCCAGCAGGGAAACAGGGCTCAGCTACGAGCAGTACTTC.

This chain connects TRBV6-1 to TRBJ2-7; D is possibly TRBD1 or TRBD2 (5 bases each). The CDR3 extends over 14 amino acids. CDR1 is MNHNS, CDR2 SASEGT, per germline. Trimming left V 4 bases short and J 2 bases short, with 12 bases between. The CDR3 region has the DNA TGTGCCAGCAGTGTCTGGGGGTCCCCCTACGAGCAGTACTTC. Amino acid sequence: CASSVWGSPYEQYF.

The chain combines TRBV5-4 with TRBJ1-6; 10 positions match TRBD1. V dropped 0 bases and J dropped 8; count of bases not matched to a gene: 2. Per the germline V gene, CDR1 is SGHNT and CDR2 is YYREEE (reference sequence). This CDR3 region has 15 residues. CDR3 coding DNA: TGTGCCAGCAGCTTGGGCGGGACAGGGGATTCACCCCTCCACTTT. Its translation is CASSLGGTGDSPLHF.

This rearrangement joins TRBV16 to TRBJ2-3, with D maybe TRBD1 (6 bases). Deletions cut 0 bases from V and 1 base from J, with 8 bases between. The germline gives CDR1 KGHSY, CDR2 FQNENV. The CDR3 extends over 15 amino acids. This CDR3 reads CASSQSQGRTDTQYF. CDR3 DNA: TGTGCCAGCAGCCAATCCCAGGGGCGCACAGATACGCAGTATTTT.

V and J are TRBV6-5 and TRBJ1-2; D perhaps matches TRBD1 (6 bases). The CDR3 spans 15 residues. The V gene's germline CDR1 is MNHEY and CDR2 SVGAGI. Trimming took off 6 bases at V and 4 bases at J, with 18 bases between the two ends. The CDR3 loop reads CASSPARGATYGYTF. In DNA form, the CDR3 reads TGTGCCAGCAGCCCAGCGAGGGGGGCGACCTATGGCTACACCTTC.

The CDR3 protein is CASSGRGQPSSYEQYF. The CDR3 DNA reads as TGTGCCAGCAGTGGCCGGGGACAGCCTAGCTCCTACGAGCAGTACTTC. V gene TRBV6-6 combines with J gene TRBJ2-7; the match to TRBD1 covers 7 bases. After removal of 5 bases from V and 0 bases from J, the junction contained 10 bases not matched to a gene. The germline CDR1 and CDR2 sequences are MNHNY and SVGAGI (reference sequence). The CDR3 sequence is 16 residues long.

J is TRBJ1-2 and V is TRBV6-5, with a weak D call TRBD1 (5 bases). CDR1 is MNHEY and CDR2 is SVGAGI in the germline V gene. The CDR3 is made up of 13 amino acids. Trimming cost V 5 bases and J 5 bases, with 12 bases left between them. CDR3 coding DNA: TGTGCCAGCAGTAGTCAGGGTTTTTATGGCTACACCTTC. This translates into CASSSQGFYGYTF.